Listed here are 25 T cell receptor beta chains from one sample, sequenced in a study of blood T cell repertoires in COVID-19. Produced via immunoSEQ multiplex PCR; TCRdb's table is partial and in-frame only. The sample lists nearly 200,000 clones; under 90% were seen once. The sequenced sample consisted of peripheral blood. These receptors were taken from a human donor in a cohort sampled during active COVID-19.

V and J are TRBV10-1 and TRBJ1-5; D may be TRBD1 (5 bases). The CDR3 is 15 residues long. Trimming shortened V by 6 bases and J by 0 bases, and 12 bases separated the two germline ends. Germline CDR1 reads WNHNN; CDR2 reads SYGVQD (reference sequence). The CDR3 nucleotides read TGCGCCAGCAGCGAAGACAGTTTTAGCAATCAGCCCCAGCATTTT. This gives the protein CASSEDSFSNQPQHF.

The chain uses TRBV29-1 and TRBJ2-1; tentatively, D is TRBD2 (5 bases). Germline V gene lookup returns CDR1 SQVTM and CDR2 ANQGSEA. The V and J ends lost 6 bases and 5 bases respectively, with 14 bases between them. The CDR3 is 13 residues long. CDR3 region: CSVRARRDNEQFF. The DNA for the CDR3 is TGCAGCGTGAGGGCTAGAAGGGACAATGAGCAGTTCTTC.

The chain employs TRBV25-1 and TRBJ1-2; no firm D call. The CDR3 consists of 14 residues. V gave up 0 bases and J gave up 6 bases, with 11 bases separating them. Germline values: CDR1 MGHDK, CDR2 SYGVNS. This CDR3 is CASSEYGLPDGYTF. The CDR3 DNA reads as TGTGCCAGCAGTGAATATGGCCTCCCAGATGGCTACACCTTC.

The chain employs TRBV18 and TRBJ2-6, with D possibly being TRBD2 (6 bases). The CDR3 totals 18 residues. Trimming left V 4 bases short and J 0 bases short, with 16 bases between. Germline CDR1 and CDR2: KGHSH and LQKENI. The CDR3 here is CASSRSGRAFSGANVLTF. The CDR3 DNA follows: TGTGCCAGCTCACGATCCGGGAGAGCGTTCTCTGGGGCCAACGTCCTGACTTTC.

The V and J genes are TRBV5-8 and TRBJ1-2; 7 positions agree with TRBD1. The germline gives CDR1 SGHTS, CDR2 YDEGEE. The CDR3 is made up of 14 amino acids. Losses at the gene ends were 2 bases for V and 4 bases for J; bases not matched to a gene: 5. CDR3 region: CASSFTGDGYGYTF. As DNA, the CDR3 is TGTGCCAGCAGCTTCACAGGGGATGGCTATGGCTACACCTTC.

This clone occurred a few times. Here the CDR3 reads CASSLAGQNYGYTF. CDR3 coding DNA: TGTGCCAGCAGCTTAGCCGGACAGAACTATGGCTACACCTTC. This chain joins TRBV11-2 and TRBJ1-2, with D possibly being TRBD1 (6 bases). The V end lost 1 base, the J end lost 2 bases, and 8 bases lay between the germline ends. CDR1 SGHAT and CDR2 FQNNGV come from the germline V gene. The CDR3 spans 14 residues.

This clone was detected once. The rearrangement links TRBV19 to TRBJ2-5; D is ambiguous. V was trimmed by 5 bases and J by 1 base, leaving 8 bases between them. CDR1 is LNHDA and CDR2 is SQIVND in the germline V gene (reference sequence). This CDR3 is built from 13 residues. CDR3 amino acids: CASSESGQETQYF. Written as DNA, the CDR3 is TGTGCCAGTAGTGAGTCAGGCCAAGAGACCCAGTACTTC.

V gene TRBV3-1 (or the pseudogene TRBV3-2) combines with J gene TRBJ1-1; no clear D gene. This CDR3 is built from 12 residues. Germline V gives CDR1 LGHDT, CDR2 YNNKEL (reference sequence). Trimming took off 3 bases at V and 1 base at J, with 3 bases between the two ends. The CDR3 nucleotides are TGTGCCAGCAGCCACCAGAACACTGAAGCTTTCTTT. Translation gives CASSHQNTEAFF.

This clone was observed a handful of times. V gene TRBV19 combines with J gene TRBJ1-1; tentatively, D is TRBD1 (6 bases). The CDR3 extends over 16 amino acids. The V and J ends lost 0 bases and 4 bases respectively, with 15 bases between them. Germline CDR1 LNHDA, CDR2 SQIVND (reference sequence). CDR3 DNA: TGTGCCAGTAGTATAGATAGAGCCAGGGGATCCACTGAAGCTTTCTTT. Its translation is CASSIDRARGSTEAFF.

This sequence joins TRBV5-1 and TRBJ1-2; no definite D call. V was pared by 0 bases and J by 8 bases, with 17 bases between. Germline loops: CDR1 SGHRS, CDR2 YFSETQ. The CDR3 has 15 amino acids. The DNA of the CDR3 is TGCGCCAGCAGCTTGGACCCCGGCAGGCGAGAAGGCTACACCTTC. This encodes CASSLDPGRREGYTF. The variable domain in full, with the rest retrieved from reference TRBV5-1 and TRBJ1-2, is KAGVTQTPRYLIKTRGQQVTLSCSPISGHRSVSWYQQTPGQGLQFLFEYFSETQRNKGNFPGRFSGRQFSNSRSEMNVSTLELGDSALYLCASSLDPGRREGYTFGSGTRLTVV.

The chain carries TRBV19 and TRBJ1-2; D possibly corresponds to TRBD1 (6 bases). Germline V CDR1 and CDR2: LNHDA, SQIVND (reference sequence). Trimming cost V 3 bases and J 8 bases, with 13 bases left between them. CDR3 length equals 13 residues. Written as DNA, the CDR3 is TGTGCCAGTAGTATCAGGGGAGTGGTCGGCTACACCTTC. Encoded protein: CASSIRGVVGYTF.

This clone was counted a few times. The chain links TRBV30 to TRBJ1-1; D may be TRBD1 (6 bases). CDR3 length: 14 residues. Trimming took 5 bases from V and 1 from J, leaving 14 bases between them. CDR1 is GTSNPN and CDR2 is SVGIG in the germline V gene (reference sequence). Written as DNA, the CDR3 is TGTGCCTGGTACAACAGGGTTCGGAACACTGAAGCTTTCTTT. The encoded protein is CAWYNRVRNTEAFF.

CDR3 in amino acids: CASSPLNEQFF. CDR3 bases: TGTGCCAGCAGTCCCCTAAATGAGCAGTTCTTC. The rearrangement uses TRBV28 and TRBJ2-1; D is unresolved. Between the trimmed V and J ends, which lost 5 bases and 7 bases, there was a span of 6 bases. The CDR3 extends over 11 amino acids. Germline V gene lookup returns CDR1 MDHEN and CDR2 SYDVKM.

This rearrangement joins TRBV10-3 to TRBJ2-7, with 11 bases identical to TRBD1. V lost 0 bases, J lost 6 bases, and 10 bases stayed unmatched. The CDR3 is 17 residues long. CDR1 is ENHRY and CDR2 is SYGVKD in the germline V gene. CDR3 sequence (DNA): TGTGCCATCAGTGAGTCTAGATCCGGGACAGGGGGGACCGAGCAGTACGTC. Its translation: CAISESRSGTGGTEQYV.

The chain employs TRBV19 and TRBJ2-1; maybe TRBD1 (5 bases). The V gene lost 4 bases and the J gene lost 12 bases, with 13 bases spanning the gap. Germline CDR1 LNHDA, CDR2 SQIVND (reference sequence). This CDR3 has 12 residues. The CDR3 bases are TGTGCCAGTAGTACCTCTTACAGGTGGCAGTTCTTC. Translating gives CASSTSYRWQFF.

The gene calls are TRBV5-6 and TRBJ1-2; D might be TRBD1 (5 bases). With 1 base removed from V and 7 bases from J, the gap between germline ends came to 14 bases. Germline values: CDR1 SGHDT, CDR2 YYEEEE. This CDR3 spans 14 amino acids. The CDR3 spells CASSLKGPRTGYTF. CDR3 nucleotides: TGTGCCAGCAGCTTGAAGGGGCCCAGGACTGGCTACACCTTC.

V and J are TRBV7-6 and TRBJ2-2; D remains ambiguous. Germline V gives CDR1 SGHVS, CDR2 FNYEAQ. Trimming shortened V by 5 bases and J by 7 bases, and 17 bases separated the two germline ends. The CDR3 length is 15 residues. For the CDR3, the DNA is TGTGCCAGCAGCCATACTCTAGTGGGTGTCGGGGAGCTGTTTTTT. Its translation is CASSHTLVGVGELFF. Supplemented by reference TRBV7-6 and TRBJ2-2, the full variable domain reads GAGVSQSPRYKVTKRGQDVALRCDPISGHVSLYWYRQALGQGPEFLTYFNYEAQQDKSGLPNDRFSAERPEGSISTLTIQRTEQRDSAMYRCASSHTLVGVGELFFGEGSRLTVL.

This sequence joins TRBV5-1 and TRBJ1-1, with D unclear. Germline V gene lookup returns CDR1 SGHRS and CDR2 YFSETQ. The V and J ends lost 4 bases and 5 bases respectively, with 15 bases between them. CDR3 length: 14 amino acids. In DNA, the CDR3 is TGCGCCAGCAGCCGAGGGTTGGTAGAGACTGAAGCTTTCTTT. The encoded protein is CASSRGLVETEAFF.

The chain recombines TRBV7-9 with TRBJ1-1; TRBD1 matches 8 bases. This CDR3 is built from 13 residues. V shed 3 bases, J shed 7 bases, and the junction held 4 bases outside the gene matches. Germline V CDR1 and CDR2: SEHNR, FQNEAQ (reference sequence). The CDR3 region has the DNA TGTGCCAGCAGCTTCCGCGGACAGGGTGAAGCTTTCTTT. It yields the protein CASSFRGQGEAFF.

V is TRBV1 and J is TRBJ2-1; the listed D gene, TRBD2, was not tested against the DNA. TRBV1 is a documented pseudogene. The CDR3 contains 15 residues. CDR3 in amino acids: CTSRRLAGIYNEQFF. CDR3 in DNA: TGCACCAGCAGGAGACTAGCGGGGATCTACAATGAGCAGTTCTTC.

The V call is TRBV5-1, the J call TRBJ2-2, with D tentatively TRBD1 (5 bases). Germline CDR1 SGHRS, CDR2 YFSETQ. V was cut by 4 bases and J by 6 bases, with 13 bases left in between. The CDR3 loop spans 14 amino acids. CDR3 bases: TGCGCCAGCAGCCAAGCAGGGTTCCCCGGGGAGCTGTTTTTT. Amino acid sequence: CASSQAGFPGELFF.

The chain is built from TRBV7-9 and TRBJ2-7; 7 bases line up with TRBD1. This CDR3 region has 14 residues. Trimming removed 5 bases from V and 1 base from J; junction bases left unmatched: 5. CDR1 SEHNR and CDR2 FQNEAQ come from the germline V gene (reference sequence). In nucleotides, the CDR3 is TGTGCCAGCAGCGTGGGACAGAATTCCTACGAGCAGTACTTC. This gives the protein CASSVGQNSYEQYF.

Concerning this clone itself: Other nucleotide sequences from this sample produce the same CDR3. Written as DNA, the CDR3 is TGCAGCGTCGGGTATGAAGAGACCCAGTACTTC. Protein product: CSVGYEETQYF. The gene calls are TRBV29-1 and TRBJ2-5; D is unclear. V lost 6 bases and J 3 bases, leaving 8 bases between the germline ends. Germline lookup yields CDR1 SQVTM and CDR2 ANQGSEA. CDR3 size: 11 residues.

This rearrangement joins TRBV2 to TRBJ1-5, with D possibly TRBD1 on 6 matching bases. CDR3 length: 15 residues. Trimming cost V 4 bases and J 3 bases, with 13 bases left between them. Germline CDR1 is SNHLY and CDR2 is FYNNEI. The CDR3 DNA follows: TGTGCCAGCAGTGTTCTACGACAGGCCAATCAGCCCCAGCATTTT. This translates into CASSVLRQANQPQHF.

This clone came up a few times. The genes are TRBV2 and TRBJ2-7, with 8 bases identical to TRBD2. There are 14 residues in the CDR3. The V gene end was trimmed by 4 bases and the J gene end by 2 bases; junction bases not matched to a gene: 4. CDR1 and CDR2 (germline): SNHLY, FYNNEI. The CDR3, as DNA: TGTGCCAGCAGTGCCGGGGGGGGAGCCTACGAGCAGTACTTC. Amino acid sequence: CASSAGGGAYEQYF.